The sequence of this T cell receptor beta chain was determined in a study of blood T cell repertoires in COVID-19 (dated by TCRdb to 2018 to 2020). The study in broad terms: Samples from collaborators originated in the United States, Italy and Spain and spanned both the acute and convalescent phases of COVID-19. The material from the prospective study consisted of cDNA or gDNA derived from T cells, B-cell-depleted T cells, or PBMCs. Subjects who had been exposed to COVID-19, were actively infected with it, or had recovered from it provided the deeply sampled blood TCRbeta repertoires that made up the dataset. The repertoires were released in a freely available public database meant as a resource for research on the immune response to SARS-CoV-2. Samples were obtained from the ongoing ImmuneRACE study (first 160 participants) and from 1,200 or so subjects provided by 6 global collaborators. A de-identified subject ID, COVID-19 status, age in years and sex were almost always included in the sample metadata. HLA class I and class II types, where available, came from metadata supplied by the sample provider rather than from assay-based typing. Points the paper makes about the study in general: The amount of clinical and demographic metadata varied by source and participant and was provided uncurated.

Remarks on this clone: This clone's antigen is unknown. One base away there is no much larger clone; base qualities are not given.

TCRbeta CDR3 regions were amplified from genomic DNA using the immunoSEQ Assay, a bias-controlled multiplex PCR. The source study handled its data this way. Nucleated cell counts per sample were estimated from amplification of reference gene primers within the assay. To quantify the absolute abundance of each unique TCRbeta CDR3 rearrangement, sequence reads were collapsed and filtered. For each sample, productive Simpson clonality was calculated as the square root of Simpson's diversity index over productive rearrangements. TCRdb re-hosts the immuneACCESS table, in-frame sequences only. Its copies lack some clones; in the studies checked, an unresolved V gene accounts for under half of them, and the cause for the rest is not known. V, J and clone size are those of that table, while D and trimming were read from the DNA. The sample table lists hundreds of thousands of clones, around 90% of them with a count of one. The ten largest make up about 1.7% of the sample.

In the prospective study, participants were 18 to 89 years old, resided in about 25 geographic areas of the United States, and were enrolled through a virtual design. Cohort assignment in the prospective study relied on participant-reported clinical history from a screening survey and a study questionnaire. In the prospective study, mobile phlebotomists collected whole blood, serum and a nasopharyngeal or oropharyngeal swab from each participant. Participants in the prospective study had the option to provide additional blood draws and questionnaires over a roughly 2-month period. Before DNA extraction, prospective study blood samples were shipped either frozen or at room temperature. V ends up 4 bases short and J 5 bases short, with an unmatched junction base count of 13. CDR1 and CDR2, per the germline V gene, are SGHTS and YDEGEE. From cysteine to phenylalanine, the CDR3 is 16 amino acids long. Only CDR3 DNA remains: 48 bases, in frame from the first base.

The sequence was obtained from a woman aged 18 to 35 with acute COVID-19. Recombination connected TRBV5-8 to TRBJ2-5, and TRBD1 matches 8 of the central bases. Sequenced input: PBMCs or T cells enriched from blood (not recorded which). The DNA sequence follows: TGTGCCAGCAGCCCGGCTAATCAGGGGGCTCGGGAGACCCAGTACTTC. Its amino acids are CASSPANQGARETQYF.